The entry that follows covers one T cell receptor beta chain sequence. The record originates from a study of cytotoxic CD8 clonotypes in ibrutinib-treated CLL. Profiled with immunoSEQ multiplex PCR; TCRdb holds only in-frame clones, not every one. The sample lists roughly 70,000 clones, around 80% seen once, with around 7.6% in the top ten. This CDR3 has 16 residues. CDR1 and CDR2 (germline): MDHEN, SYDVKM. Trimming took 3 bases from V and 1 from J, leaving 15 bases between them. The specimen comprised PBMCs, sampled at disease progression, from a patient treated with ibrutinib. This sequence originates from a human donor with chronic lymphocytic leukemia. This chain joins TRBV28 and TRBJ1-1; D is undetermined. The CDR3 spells CASSFLGFGENTEAFF. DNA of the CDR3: TGTGCCAGCAGTTTCCTCGGGTTCGGAGAGAACACTGAAGCTTTCTTT. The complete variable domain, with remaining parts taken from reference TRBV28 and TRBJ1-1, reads DVKVTQSSRYLVKRTGEKVFLECVQDMDHENMFWYRQDPGLGLRLIYFSYDVKMKEKGDIPEGYSVSREKKERFSLILESASTNQTSMYLCASSFLGFGENTEAFFGQGTRLTVV.